Following are 30 T cell receptor beta chains from one sample sequenced in a study of T-cell memory formation after mild COVID-19. TCRdb reanalysed the 5' RACE reads using MiXCR and keeps one entry per CDR3 protein. Among over 120,000 distinct CDR3 sequences, 15% to 20% were seen once, and the ten largest hold approximately 2.4%. The sequenced sample consisted of PBMCs or a T cell subset sorted from them (not recorded which). The receptors were gathered from an adult woman who had mild COVID-19 (a few samples of this study predate the infection). Cell type and time point are not known.

The table lists this clonotype with a few counts. V gene TRBV5-1 combines with J gene TRBJ2-4; TRBD1 aligns across 7 bases. Germline CDR1 is SGHRS and CDR2 is YFSETQ. Losses at the gene ends were 4 bases for V and 8 bases for J; bases not matched to a gene: 9. The length of the CDR3 is 14 residues. The CDR3 region has the DNA TGCGCCAGCAGCCCTGGGACAGTCGATGACATTCAGTACTTC. Translating gives CASSPGTVDDIQYF.

The J gene is TRBJ1-1, the V gene TRBV12-3 or TRBV12-4; D gene uncertain. This CDR3 has 13 amino acids. The V gene lost 6 bases and the J gene lost 0 bases, with 8 bases spanning the gap. The DNA of the CDR3 is TGTGCCAGCAGCCCTGCCGTGAACACTGAAGCTTTCTTT. Its translation is CASSPAVNTEAFF.

This clonotype was detected only a few times. Germline and junction disagree at one end, which may indicate a read error. This chain links TRBV4-2 with TRBJ1-4, with 8 nucleotides matching TRBD1. Per germline, CDR1 LGHNA and CDR2 YNFKEQ. This CDR3 is built from 15 residues. CDR3 in DNA: TGTGCCAGCAGCCAAGATTTCCGGGGTCTCGGGACAGGAAATTTT. Amino acids: CASSQDFRGLGTGNF.

V usage is TRBV18 and J usage is TRBJ2-7; D uncertain. The V gene lost 6 bases and the J gene lost 0 bases, with 9 bases spanning the gap. Germline V gene sequence: CDR1 KGHSH, CDR2 LQKENI. The CDR3 totals 13 residues. The CDR3 bases are TGTGCCAGCTCCCGGGCCCGCTCCTACGAGCAGTACTTC. Translation gives CASSRARSYEQYF.

The chain carries TRBV9 and TRBJ2-2; the D is unclear. The germline gives CDR1 SGDLS, CDR2 YYNGEE. This CDR3 contains 13 residues. With 2 bases removed from V and 0 bases from J, the gap between germline ends came to 2 bases. As DNA, the CDR3 is TGTGCCAGCAGCGTCCCGAACACCGGGGAGCTGTTTTTT. Its translation is CASSVPNTGELFF. Complete variable domain (other parts from reference TRBV9 and TRBJ2-2): DSGVTQTPKHLITATGQRVTLRCSPRSGDLSVYWYQQSLDQGLQFLIQYYNGEERAKGNILERFSAQQFPDLHSELNLSSLELGDSALYFCASSVPNTGELFFGEGSRLTVL.

This clonotype was seen a handful of times. This chain joins TRBV12-3 or TRBV12-4 and TRBJ1-5; TRBD1 might be the D (5 bases). The CDR3 has 13 amino acids. Trimming stripped 6 bases from V and 5 bases from J, with 11 bases between. In DNA form, the CDR3 reads TGTGCCAGCAGCCCTTGGGGGGATCAGCCCCAGCATTTT. It yields the protein CASSPWGDQPQHF.

The V gene is TRBV12-3 or TRBV12-4, the J gene TRBJ1-1; D perhaps matches TRBD1 (5 bases). The germline V and J ends were trimmed by 6 bases and 5 bases, with 19 bases remaining between them. The CDR3 covers 15 residues. The CDR3 DNA reads TGTGCCAGCAGGCCTCAGGGAGGTTCAAATACTGAAGCTTTCTTT. It yields the protein CASRPQGGSNTEAFF.

This clonotype turned up a few times. This chain links TRBV12-5 with TRBJ2-1; D could derive from TRBD1 or TRBD2 (5 bases each). The V end lost 5 bases, the J end lost 9 bases, and 11 bases lay between the germline ends. Germline CDR1 and CDR2: LGHNT and FRNRAP. CDR3 length: 12 residues. The CDR3 DNA sequence: TGTGCTAGTGGTGACCGGGGCGGTGAGCAGTTCTTC. It specifies CASGDRGGEQFF.

This clonotype has more than one count but fewer than ten. The rearrangement links TRBV2 to TRBJ2-3; 7 nucleotides agree with TRBD1. Germline values: CDR1 SNHLY, CDR2 FYNNEI. V lost 8 bases and J lost 0; bases outside the gene matches: 5. The CDR3 has 14 amino acids. CDR3 sequence reads: CASRRGGSTDTQYF. The DNA of the CDR3 is TGTGCCAGCCGGCGAGGGGGCAGCACAGATACGCAGTATTTT.

In its sample, this clonotype was seen a few times. V gene TRBV9 combines with J gene TRBJ2-5; maybe TRBD2 (5 bases). The CDR3 sequence is 16 residues long. From germline, CDR1 is SGDLS and CDR2 YYNGEE. V was pared by 4 bases and J by 2 bases, with 18 bases between. The CDR3 bases are TGTGCCAGCAGCCCCAGCTTTGGGAGCGTGCAAGAGACCCAGTACTTC. As protein: CASSPSFGSVQETQYF.

The table lists this clonotype with a count of one. The chain has TRBV19 and TRBJ2-7, with D hard to call. Trimming removed 5 bases from V and 0 bases from J, with 8 bases in between. The CDR3 is 13 amino acids. CDR1 is LNHDA, CDR2 SQIVND, per germline (reference sequence). The CDR3 is CASSQVSSYEQYF. The CDR3 nucleotides are TGTGCCAGTAGTCAGGTGAGCTCCTACGAGCAGTACTTC.

The chain links TRBV18 to TRBJ1-5; a possible D gene is TRBD1 (5 bases). The CDR3 runs to 15 residues. Germline V lookup: CDR1 KGHSH, CDR2 LQKENI. Deletions cut 2 bases from V and 2 bases from J, with 10 bases between. The CDR3 DNA is TGTGCCAGCTCACCATCGGGGGGAGGCAATCAGCCCCAGCATTTT. Encoded protein: CASSPSGGGNQPQHF.

This clonotype was counted a few times. CDR3 sequence: CSANQGYYGYTF. CDR3 in DNA: TGCAGTGCTAACCAGGGGTACTATGGCTACACCTTC. The gene calls are TRBV20-1 and TRBJ1-2; a weak D match, TRBD1 (6 bases). Germline CDR1 and CDR2: DFQATT and SNEGSKA (reference sequence). The CDR3 spans 12 residues. V was shortened by 4 bases and J by 3 bases, with 9 bases between the two germline ends.

The chain couples TRBV7-8 to TRBJ2-5; no firm D call. Germline V gene lookup returns CDR1 SGHVS and CDR2 FQNEAQ. The V end lost 5 bases, the J end lost 1 base, and 11 bases lay between the germline ends. This CDR3 contains 14 residues. CDR3 DNA sequence: TGTGCCAGCAGCCCAGGAGAGTCCCAAGAGACCCAGTACTTC. This sequence encodes CASSPGESQETQYF. Together with reference TRBV7-8 and TRBJ2-5, the CDR3 gives the full variable domain: GAGVSQSPRYKVAKRGQDVALRCDPISGHVSLFWYQQALGQGPEFLTYFQNEAQLDKSGLPSDRFFAERPEGSVSTLKIQRTQQEDSAVYLCASSPGESQETQYFGPGTRLLVL.

This clonotype appeared a few times. V is TRBV7-3 and J is TRBJ2-5, with TRBD2 matching over 7 bases. The length of the CDR3 is 16 residues. With V trimmed by 5 bases and J by 0 bases, 9 bases remained unmatched. The germline V gene encodes CDR1 SGHTA and CDR2 FQGTGA. The DNA for the CDR3 is TGTGCCAGCAGCCCGGGGGGACTTGGGTACCAAGAGACCCAGTACTTC. This translates into CASSPGGLGYQETQYF.

This clonotype was seen only a few times. The rearrangement links TRBV6-2 or TRBV6-3 to TRBJ2-6; D ambiguous. V was pared by 0 bases and J by 4 bases, with 4 bases between. The germline CDR1 and CDR2 sequences are MNHEY and SVGEGT. CDR3 length equals 14 residues. CDR3: CASSYSRGANVLTF. Written as DNA, the CDR3 is TGTGCCAGCAGTTACTCAAGGGGGGCCAACGTCCTGACTTTC.

The chain joins TRBV4-2 to TRBJ2-3; D unclear. V was clipped by 0 bases and J by 2 bases, with 6 bases between them. The CDR3 is 14 amino acids. The germline CDR1 and CDR2 sequences are LGHNA and YNFKEQ. CDR3 sequence: CASSQDLYTDTQYF. CDR3 bases: TGTGCCAGCAGCCAAGATTTATACACAGATACGCAGTATTTT.

The chain recombines TRBV14 with TRBJ2-3, with D hard to call. Germline CDR1 SGHDN, CDR2 FVKESK. The CDR3 is made up of 13 amino acids. V dropped 4 bases and J dropped 5 bases, with 10 bases sitting between them. The CDR3 DNA is TGTGCCAGCAGCCCCTGGCGAGGAGATACGCAGTATTTT. It encodes CASSPWRGDTQYF.

This sequence joins TRBV4-2 and TRBJ2-3; 8 nucleotides line up with TRBD2. V lost 4 bases to trimming and J lost 0 bases; unmatched junction nucleotides: 9. The CDR3 is 17 amino acids. The germline CDR1 and CDR2 sequences are LGHNA and YNFKEQ. CDR3 DNA sequence: TGTGCCAGCAGCCCCTTTAGCGGGGCCTCTAGCACAGATACGCAGTATTTT. It codes for CASSPFSGASSTDTQYF.

There are a few counts of this clonotype. The chain links TRBV4-1 to TRBJ2-1; a possible D gene is TRBD2 (7 bases). CDR3 length: 14 amino acids. Germline V gene data show CDR1 as MGHRA and CDR2 as YSYEKL. V was clipped by 4 bases and J by 7 bases, with 14 bases between them. This CDR3 is CASSRGGFANEQFF. CDR3 DNA sequence: TGCGCCAGCAGCCGGGGGGGCTTTGCTAATGAGCAGTTCTTC.

Only a few counts were recorded for this clonotype. This chain links TRBV3-1 with TRBJ2-7; 7 bases match TRBD2. Unmatched junction bases numbered 16, after V lost 5 bases and J lost 3 bases. The CDR3 covers 17 residues. Germline CDR1 and CDR2: LGHDT and YNNKEL (reference sequence). The CDR3 loop reads CASSSAWGGERGYEQYF. The CDR3 coding sequence is TGTGCCAGCAGCTCGGCGTGGGGGGGTGAAAGGGGCTACGAGCAGTACTTC.

J is TRBJ1-1 and V is TRBV19; 7 nucleotides line up with TRBD1. The J segment lost 5 bases and the V segment lost 3 bases, leaving 6 bases of the junction unmatched. Germline CDR1 is LNHDA and CDR2 is SQIVND (reference sequence). The length of the CDR3 is 14 residues. The DNA for the CDR3 is TGTGCCAGTAGTATTATCCCAGGGGGGACTGAAGCTTTCTTT. This codes for CASSIIPGGTEAFF.

This clonotype has only a few counts. V usage is TRBV20-1 and J usage is TRBJ2-3; D unclear. Germline CDR1 and CDR2: DFQATT and SNEGSKA (reference sequence). Deletions cut 2 bases from V and 6 bases from J, with 12 bases between. This CDR3 is built from 13 residues. This chain's CDR3 is CSARSIPEDTQYF. The CDR3 DNA reads TGCAGTGCTAGAAGTATACCGGAGGATACGCAGTATTTT.

The V call is TRBV4-3, the J call TRBJ1-6; D possibly corresponds to TRBD1 (6 bases). Trimming removed 0 bases from V and 9 bases from J, with 12 bases in between. The length of the CDR3 is 15 residues. Germline assignment: CDR1 LGHNA and CDR2 YSLEER. The CDR3 DNA reads TGCGCCAGCAGCCAAGAGGCCCTAGGGGGTTCACCCCTCCACTTT. Translating gives CASSQEALGGSPLHF.

CDR3 amino acids: CASSQAPGTGRPQYF. The CDR3 nucleotides are TGCGCCAGCAGCCAAGCCCCGGGGACAGGGAGGCCCCAGTACTTC. J is TRBJ2-5 and V is TRBV4-3, with 9 bases that match TRBD1. The CDR3 has 15 amino acids. Germline lookup yields CDR1 LGHNA and CDR2 YSLEER. V lost 1 base and J lost 9; bases outside the gene matches: 9.

The chain joins TRBV19 to TRBJ1-2; D remains unclear. This CDR3 is 13 amino acids long. Germline CDR1 and CDR2: LNHDA and SQIVND (reference sequence). V was shortened by 6 bases and J by 5 bases, with 13 bases between the two germline ends. The CDR3 region is CASSLGNTYGYTF. The CDR3 region has the DNA TGTGCCAGTAGCCTAGGGAATACTTATGGCTACACCTTC. Full variable domain (rest looked up from reference TRBV19 and TRBJ1-2): DGGITQSPKYLFRKEGQNVTLSCEQNLNHDAMYWYRQDPGQGLRLIYYSQIVNDFQKGDIAEGYSVSREKKESFPLTVTSAQKNPTAFYLCASSLGNTYGYTFGSGTRLTVV.

With respect to this clonotype: A read error may be the cause here, since a much bigger clone is one base away. The rearrangement uses TRBV27 and TRBJ2-2, with D uncertain. Germline V gene lookup returns CDR1 MNHEY and CDR2 SMNVEV (reference sequence). V was cut by 5 bases and J by 4 bases, with 5 bases left in between. CDR3 length: 12 residues. CDR3 protein: CASSHFTGELFF. The DNA of the CDR3 is TGTGCCAGCAGTCACTTCACCGGGGAGCTGTTTTTT.

The sample holds a few counts of this clonotype. This sequence joins TRBV12-3 or TRBV12-4 and TRBJ1-2; D uncertain. The CDR3 extends over 14 amino acids. V lost 4 bases and J lost 4, with 13 bases in between. The CDR3: CASSSRSTLYGYTF. The CDR3 region has the DNA TGTGCCAGCAGTTCAAGATCAACTCTCTATGGCTACACCTTC.

V gene TRBV18 combines with J gene TRBJ1-5; 12 bases fit TRBD1. Per germline, CDR1 KGHSH and CDR2 LQKENI. This CDR3 contains 17 residues. V was clipped by 0 bases and J by 4 bases; unmatched bases: 4. The CDR3 region is CASSPPGGQGANQPQHF. The CDR3 DNA reads TGTGCCAGCTCACCACCGGGGGGACAGGGGGCGAATCAGCCCCAGCATTTT.

This clonotype was observed many times. The chain has TRBV12-3 or TRBV12-4 and TRBJ1-2, with D hard to call. The CDR3 extends over 13 amino acids. V dropped 0 bases and J dropped 7 bases, with 9 bases sitting between them. The CDR3 loop is CASSLAGNAGYTF. CDR3 coding DNA: TGTGCCAGCAGTTTAGCCGGGAACGCTGGCTACACCTTC.